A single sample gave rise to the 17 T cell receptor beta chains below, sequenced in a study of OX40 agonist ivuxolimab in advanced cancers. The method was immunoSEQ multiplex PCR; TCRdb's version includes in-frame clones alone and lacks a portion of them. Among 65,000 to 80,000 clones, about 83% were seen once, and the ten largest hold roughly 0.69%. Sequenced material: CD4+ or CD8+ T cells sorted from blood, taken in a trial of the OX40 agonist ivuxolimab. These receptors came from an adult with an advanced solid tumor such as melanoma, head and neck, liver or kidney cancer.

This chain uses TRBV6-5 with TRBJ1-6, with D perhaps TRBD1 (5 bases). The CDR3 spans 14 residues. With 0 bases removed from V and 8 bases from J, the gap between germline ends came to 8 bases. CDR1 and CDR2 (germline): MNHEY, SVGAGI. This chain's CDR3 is CASSYSGGYSPLHF. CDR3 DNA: TGTGCCAGCAGTTACTCGGGGGGTTATTCACCCCTCCACTTT.

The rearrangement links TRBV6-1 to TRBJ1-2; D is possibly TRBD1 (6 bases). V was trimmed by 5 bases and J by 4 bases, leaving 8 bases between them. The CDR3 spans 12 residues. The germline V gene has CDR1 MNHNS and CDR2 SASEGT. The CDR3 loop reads CASSPQGYGYTF. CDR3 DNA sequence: TGTGCCAGCAGTCCACAGGGCTATGGCTACACCTTC.

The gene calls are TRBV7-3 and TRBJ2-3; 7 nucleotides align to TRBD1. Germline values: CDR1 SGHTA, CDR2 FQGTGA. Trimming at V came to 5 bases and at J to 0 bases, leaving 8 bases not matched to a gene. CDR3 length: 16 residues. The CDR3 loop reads CASSVQGTPSTDTQYF. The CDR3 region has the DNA TGTGCCAGCAGCGTACAGGGGACGCCTAGCACAGATACGCAGTATTTT.

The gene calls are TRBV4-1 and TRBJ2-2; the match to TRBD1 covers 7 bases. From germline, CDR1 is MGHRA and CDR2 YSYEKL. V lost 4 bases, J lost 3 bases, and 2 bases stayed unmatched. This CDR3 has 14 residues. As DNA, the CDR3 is TGCGCCAGCAGCCGAGGACAGGACACCGGGGAGCTGTTTTTT. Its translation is CASSRGQDTGELFF.

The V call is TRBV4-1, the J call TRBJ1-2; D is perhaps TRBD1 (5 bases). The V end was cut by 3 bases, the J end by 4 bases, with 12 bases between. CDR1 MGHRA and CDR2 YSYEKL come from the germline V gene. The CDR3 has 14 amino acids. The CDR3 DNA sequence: TGCGCCAGCAGCCAGGCGGGGGAAGTCTATGGCTACACCTTC. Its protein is CASSQAGEVYGYTF.

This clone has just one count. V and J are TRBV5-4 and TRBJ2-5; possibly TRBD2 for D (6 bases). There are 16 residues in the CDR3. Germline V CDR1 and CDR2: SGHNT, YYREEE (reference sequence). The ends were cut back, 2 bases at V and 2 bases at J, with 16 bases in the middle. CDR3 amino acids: CASSFGGAAGQETQYF. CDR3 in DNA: TGTGCCAGCAGCTTTGGTGGGGCCGCGGGGCAAGAGACCCAGTACTTC.

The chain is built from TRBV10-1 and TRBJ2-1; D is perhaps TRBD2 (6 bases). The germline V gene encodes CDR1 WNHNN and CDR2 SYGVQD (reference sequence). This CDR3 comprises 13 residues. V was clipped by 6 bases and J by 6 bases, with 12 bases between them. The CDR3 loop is CASRGGPSNEQFF. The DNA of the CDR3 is TGCGCCAGCAGGGGGGGACCGAGCAATGAGCAGTTCTTC.

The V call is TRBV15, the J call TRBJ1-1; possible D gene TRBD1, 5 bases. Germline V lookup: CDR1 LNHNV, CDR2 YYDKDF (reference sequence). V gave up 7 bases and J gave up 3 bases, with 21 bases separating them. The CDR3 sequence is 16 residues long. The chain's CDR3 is CATTQGFGAVDTEAFF. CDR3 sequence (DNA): TGTGCCACCACCCAGGGCTTTGGGGCGGTGGACACTGAAGCTTTCTTT.

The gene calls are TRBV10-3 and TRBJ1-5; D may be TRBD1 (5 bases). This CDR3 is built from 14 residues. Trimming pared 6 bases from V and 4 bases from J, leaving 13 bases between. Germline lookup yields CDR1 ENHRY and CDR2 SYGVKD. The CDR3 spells CAISPDSGNQPQHF. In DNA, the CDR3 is TGTGCCATCAGCCCTGACAGTGGAAATCAGCCCCAGCATTTT.

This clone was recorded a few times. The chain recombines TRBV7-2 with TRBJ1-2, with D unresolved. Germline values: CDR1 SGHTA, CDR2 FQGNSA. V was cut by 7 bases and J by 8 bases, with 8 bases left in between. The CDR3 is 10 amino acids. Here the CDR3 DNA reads TGTGCCAGCATCCAGGTCGGCTACACCTTC. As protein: CASIQVGYTF.

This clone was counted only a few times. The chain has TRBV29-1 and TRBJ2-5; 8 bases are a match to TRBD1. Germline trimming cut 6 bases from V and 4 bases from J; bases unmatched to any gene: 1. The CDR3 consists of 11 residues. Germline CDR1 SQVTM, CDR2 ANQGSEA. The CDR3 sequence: CSVGTGETQYF. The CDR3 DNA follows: TGCAGCGTCGGGACAGGAGAGACCCAGTACTTC.

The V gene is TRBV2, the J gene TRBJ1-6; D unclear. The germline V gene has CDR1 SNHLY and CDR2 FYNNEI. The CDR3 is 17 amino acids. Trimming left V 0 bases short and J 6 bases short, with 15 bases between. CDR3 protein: CASSEAVSVGSNSPLHF. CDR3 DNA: TGTGCCAGCAGTGAAGCGGTATCCGTTGGAAGTAATTCACCCCTCCACTTT. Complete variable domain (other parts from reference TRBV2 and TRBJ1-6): EPEVTQTPSHQVTQMGQEVILRCVPISNHLYFYWYRQILGQKVEFLVSFYNNEISEKSEIFDDQFSVERPDGSNFTLKIRSTKLEDSAMYFCASSEAVSVGSNSPLHFGNGTRLTVT.

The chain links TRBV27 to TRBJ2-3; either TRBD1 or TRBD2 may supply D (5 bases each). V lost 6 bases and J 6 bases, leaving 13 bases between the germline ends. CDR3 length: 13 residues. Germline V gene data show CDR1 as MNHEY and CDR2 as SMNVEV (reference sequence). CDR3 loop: CASRERGYDTQYF. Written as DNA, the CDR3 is TGTGCCAGCAGAGAGAGGGGTTATGATACGCAGTATTTT.

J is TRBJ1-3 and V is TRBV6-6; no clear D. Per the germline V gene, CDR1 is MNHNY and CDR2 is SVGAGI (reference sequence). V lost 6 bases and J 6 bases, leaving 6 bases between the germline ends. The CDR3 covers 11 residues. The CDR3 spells CASSRVNTIYF. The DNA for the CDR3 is TGTGCCAGCAGCCGAGTAAACACCATATATTTT.

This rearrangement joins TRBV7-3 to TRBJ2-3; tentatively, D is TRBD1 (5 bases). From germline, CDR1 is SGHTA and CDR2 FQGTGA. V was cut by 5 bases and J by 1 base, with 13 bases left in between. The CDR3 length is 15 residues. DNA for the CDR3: TGTGCCAGCAGCCCCAGGGTGTCCGGCACAGATACGCAGTATTTT. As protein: CASSPRVSGTDTQYF.

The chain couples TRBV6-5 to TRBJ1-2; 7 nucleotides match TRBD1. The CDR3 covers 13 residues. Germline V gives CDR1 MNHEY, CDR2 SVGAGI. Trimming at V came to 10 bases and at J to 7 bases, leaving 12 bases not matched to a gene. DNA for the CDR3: TGTGCCAACCTCAGGGGGGACAGACCTGGCTACACCTTC. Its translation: CANLRGDRPGYTF.

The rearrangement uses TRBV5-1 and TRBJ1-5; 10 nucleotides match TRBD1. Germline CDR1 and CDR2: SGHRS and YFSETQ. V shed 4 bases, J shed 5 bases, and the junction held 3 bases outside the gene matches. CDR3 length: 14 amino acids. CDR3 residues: CASSPGTGDQPQHF. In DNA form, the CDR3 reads TGCGCCAGCAGCCCCGGGACAGGGGATCAGCCCCAGCATTTT.